A single sample gave rise to the 19 T cell receptor beta chains below, sequenced in a study of T cell responses to AZD1222 COVID-19 vaccine. Libraries were prepared by immunoSEQ multiplex PCR; TCRdb keeps only in-frame clonotypes and omits some of them. This table has some 140,000 clones, over 85% appearing once. This material consisted of peripheral blood, taken on day 0 of AZD1222 vaccination. Every receptor here comes from an adult in good health.

This clone was counted only a few times. J is TRBJ1-2 and V is TRBV28; D is uncertain. The germline V gene has CDR1 MDHEN and CDR2 SYDVKM. Trimming left V 6 bases short and J 2 bases short, with 7 bases between. CDR3 length equals 12 residues. This CDR3 is CASREQNYGYTF. CDR3 coding DNA: TGTGCCAGCAGAGAACAGAACTATGGCTACACCTTC.

The rearrangement links TRBV3-1 (or the pseudogene TRBV3-2) to TRBJ1-1; TRBD1 matches at 9 bases. J lost 5 bases, V lost 1 base, and 8 bases had no gene match. This CDR3 has 16 residues. Germline V CDR1 and CDR2: LGHDT, YNNKEL (reference sequence). Here the CDR3 reads CASSQVLGTGMTEAFF. In DNA, the CDR3 is TGTGCCAGCAGCCAAGTTCTAGGGACAGGGATGACTGAAGCTTTCTTT.

This clone was observed once. The chain links TRBV6-2 or TRBV6-3 to TRBJ1-1; D not certain. CDR3 length: 16 residues. The V gene lost 2 bases and the J gene lost 0 bases, with 13 bases spanning the gap. Germline assignment: CDR1 MNHEY and CDR2 SVGEGT. This CDR3 reads CASSYLTTGMNTEAFF. In DNA form, the CDR3 reads TGTGCCAGCAGTTACCTCACCACGGGGATGAACACTGAAGCTTTCTTT.

The chain carries TRBV6-1 and TRBJ2-7; D possibly corresponds to TRBD1 (5 bases). This CDR3 is built from 16 residues. V was pared by 2 bases and J by 1 base, with 15 bases between. Germline-derived CDR1 and CDR2 are MNHNS and SASEGT. For the CDR3, the DNA is TGTGCCAGCAGTGAATTTAGGACATACCCTTCCTACGAGCAGTACTTC. Translating it yields CASSEFRTYPSYEQYF.

The sample holds a few counts of this clone. The chain links TRBV27 to TRBJ2-1, with D perhaps being TRBD1 or TRBD2 (5 bases each). CDR1 is MNHEY and CDR2 is SMNVEV in the germline V gene (reference sequence). Trimming took off 0 bases at V and 13 bases at J, with 16 bases between the two ends. The length of the CDR3 is 14 residues. CDR3 sequence: CASSLSSTKGSQFF. The CDR3 DNA sequence: TGTGCCAGCAGTTTATCAAGTACGAAGGGGAGTCAGTTCTTC.

The chain combines TRBV5-1 with TRBJ1-4; D gene ambiguous. With 0 bases removed from V and 8 bases from J, the gap between germline ends came to 14 bases. Germline V gene data show CDR1 as SGHRS and CDR2 as YFSETQ. The CDR3 spans 15 residues. The CDR3 bases are TGCGCCAGCAGCTTGGGCACCTATGGTGACGAAAAACTGTTTTTT. It yields the protein CASSLGTYGDEKLFF.

V and J are TRBV27 and TRBJ1-2, with 9 nucleotides matching TRBD1. CDR3 size: 15 residues. The V segment lost 4 bases and the J segment 4 bases; nucleotides outside the gene matches: 7. Germline V gene lookup returns CDR1 MNHEY and CDR2 SMNVEV (reference sequence). The CDR3 is CASSSPGQGTYGYTF. The CDR3 bases are TGTGCCAGCAGTTCGCCGGGACAGGGAACCTATGGCTACACCTTC.

This chain links TRBV28 with TRBJ1-3; D not certain. Germline CDR1 and CDR2: MDHEN and SYDVKM. The CDR3 has 13 amino acids. The germline V and J ends were trimmed by 3 bases and 4 bases, with 7 bases remaining between them. The DNA for the CDR3 is TGTGCCAGCAGTTTGGGCGGCGGAAACACCATATATTTT. It is translated as CASSLGGGNTIYF.

The gene calls are TRBV5-1 and TRBJ1-5, with D possibly TRBD1 on 6 matching bases. The CDR3 has 14 residues. Germline V CDR1 and CDR2: SGHRS, YFSETQ. The ends were cut back, 2 bases at V and 6 bases at J, with 12 bases in the middle. This CDR3 is CASSFGGRGQPQHF. In DNA form, the CDR3 reads TGCGCCAGCAGCTTCGGGGGCCGCGGTCAGCCCCAGCATTTT.

The rearrangement links TRBV7-6 to TRBJ1-5, with D possibly TRBD1 on 6 matching bases. Germline loops: CDR1 SGHVS, CDR2 FNYEAQ. The CDR3 is made up of 17 amino acids. V dropped 8 bases and J dropped 1 base, with 21 bases sitting between them. This chain's CDR3 is CASSQGGTGVSNQPQHF. CDR3 bases: TGTGCCAGCTCTCAAGGGGGAACGGGGGTCAGCAATCAGCCCCAGCATTTT. Looking up the rest from reference TRBV7-6 and TRBJ1-5 gives the full variable domain: GAGVSQSPRYKVTKRGQDVALRCDPISGHVSLYWYRQALGQGPEFLTYFNYEAQQDKSGLPNDRFSAERPEGSISTLTIQRTEQRDSAMYRCASSQGGTGVSNQPQHFGDGTRLSIL.

V usage is TRBV28 and J usage is TRBJ1-6; 10 bases are a match to TRBD1. V lost 2 bases and J lost 8; bases outside the gene matches: 6. The CDR3 has 16 amino acids. CDR1 is MDHEN and CDR2 is SYDVKM in the germline V gene. DNA of the CDR3: TGTGCCAGCAGTTTAGGAAGGACAGGGGGAGATTCACCCCTCCACTTT. Encoded protein: CASSLGRTGGDSPLHF. Combining the CDR3 with reference TRBV28 and TRBJ1-6 gives the whole variable domain DVKVTQSSRYLVKRTGEKVFLECVQDMDHENMFWYRQDPGLGLRLIYFSYDVKMKEKGDIPEGYSVSREKKERFSLILESASTNQTSMYLCASSLGRTGGDSPLHFGNGTRLTVT.

This clone was detected a few times. The chain links TRBV6-6 to TRBJ1-1; tentatively, D is TRBD1 (5 bases). CDR3 length: 15 amino acids. V lost 6 bases and J lost 8, with 22 bases in between. CDR1 and CDR2 (germline): MNHNY, SVGAGI (reference sequence). CDR3 sequence reads: CASSQQLGGGYEAFF. The CDR3 DNA is TGTGCCAGCAGCCAACAATTGGGTGGGGGGTACGAAGCTTTCTTT.

The chain combines TRBV12-3 or TRBV12-4 with TRBJ1-2, with D possibly matching TRBD1 (6 bases). The CDR3 runs to 12 residues. Trimming took off 2 bases at V and 7 bases at J, with 8 bases between the two ends. CDR3 coding DNA: TGTGCCAGCAGTTTACAGGGGTCTGGCTACACCTTC. It encodes CASSLQGSGYTF.

The chain carries TRBV28 and TRBJ1-2, with D unresolved. CDR1 is MDHEN, CDR2 SYDVKM, per germline. The CDR3 loop spans 13 amino acids. V shed 3 bases and J shed 4 bases, with 9 bases lying between them. The CDR3 sequence: CASSFTDGYGYTF. The DNA for the CDR3 is TGTGCCAGCAGTTTTACCGACGGCTATGGCTACACCTTC.

This clone has just a few counts. The chain uses TRBV5-4 and TRBJ2-1, with a weak D call TRBD1 (6 bases). The germline CDR1 and CDR2 sequences are SGHNT and YYREEE (reference sequence). The V end was cut by 0 bases, the J end by 12 bases, with 13 bases between. This CDR3 has 13 residues. The CDR3 reads CASSLVGASGQFF. CDR3 nucleotide sequence: TGTGCCAGCAGCTTGGTGGGGGCCTCGGGGCAGTTCTTC.

V is TRBV20-1 and J is TRBJ1-5; D possibly corresponds to TRBD1 (6 bases). The CDR3 consists of 11 residues. Trimming took 6 bases from V and 9 from J, leaving 12 bases between them. Looked up from germline, CDR1 is DFQATT and CDR2 is SNEGSKA (reference sequence). CDR3 amino acids: CSALKTGPQHF. The CDR3 DNA reads as TGCAGTGCCCTAAAGACAGGGCCCCAGCATTTT.

V and J are TRBV11-2 and TRBJ2-1, with 8 bases lining up with TRBD2. From germline, CDR1 is SGHAT and CDR2 FQNNGV. V was clipped by 6 bases and J by 4 bases; unmatched bases: 8. This CDR3 contains 15 residues. CDR3 bases: TGTGCCAGCAGGGTGGGGACTAGGGAATACAATGAGCAGTTCTTC. Translated: CASRVGTREYNEQFF. Complete variable domain (other parts from reference TRBV11-2 and TRBJ2-1): EAGVAQSPRYKIIEKRQSVAFWCNPISGHATLYWYQQILGQGPKLLIQFQNNGVVDDSQLPKDRFSAERLKGVDSTLKIQPAKLEDSAVYLCASRVGTREYNEQFFGPGTRLTVL.

This chain uses TRBV3-1 (or the pseudogene TRBV3-2) with TRBJ2-1; D remains unclear. The CDR3 is 15 amino acids. Germline CDR1 is LGHDT and CDR2 is YNNKEL (reference sequence). Trimming shortened V by 1 base and J by 0 bases, and 7 bases separated the two germline ends. CDR3 loop: CASSQARSSYNEQFF. The CDR3, as DNA: TGTGCCAGCAGCCAAGCTCGGAGCTCCTACAATGAGCAGTTCTTC.

The chain uses TRBV3-1 (or the pseudogene TRBV3-2) and TRBJ1-1; 7 positions agree with TRBD1. The CDR3 runs 12 residues. The V and J ends lost 3 bases and 11 bases, in that order; junction bases with no gene match: 6. Germline V CDR1 and CDR2: LGHDT, YNNKEL (reference sequence). The CDR3 DNA reads TGTGCCAGCAGCCAGGGAGACAGGGAGGCTTTCTTT. It translates to CASSQGDREAFF.